Many counts were recorded for the clone carrying this T cell receptor beta chain. Its antigen remains unidentified. The sample is drawn from a study of regulatory T cells in long-lasting Graves disease. Study-level findings and limits: Those with persistent Graves' had less TCR diversity than newly diagnosed patients.

TCR beta libraries were built with iRepertoire HTBI primers and Arm-PCR of CDR3 regions. TCRdb used MiXCR to reprocess the multiplex PCR reads, holding one entry per CDR3 protein. Of more than 450,000 distinct CDR3 sequences in the sample, around 15% were seen once. Trimming removed 4 bases from V and 4 bases from J; junction bases left unmatched: 1. The CDR3 has 14 residues. Germline V gene lookup returns CDR1 MNHEY and CDR2 SMNVEV (reference sequence). The time point denotes: newly diagnosed GD, antithyroid drugs for less than 3 months. Preparation of the TCR library used RNA extracted from PBMCs. The sample also formed part of further work on T cells in Graves' hyperthyroidism and ophthalmopathy. That paper states: Uncontrolled infection, other autoimmune disease, pregnancy or lactation led to exclusion. HTBI primers were the set used in a first-round RT-PCR of the TCR CDR3. A median around 5.9 months before onset, the model predicted ophthalmopathy.

The TCR sequence derives from a man in his forties with Graves disease. The source was peripheral blood mononuclear cells (PBMCs), collected at new diagnosis, from a patient treated with antithyroid drugs. J is TRBJ2-1 and V is TRBV27, with 10 bases matching TRBD1. Here the CDR3 DNA reads TGTGCCAGCAGTTGGGACAGGGGTTACAATGAGCAGTTCTTC. Protein sequence: CASSWDRGYNEQFF.